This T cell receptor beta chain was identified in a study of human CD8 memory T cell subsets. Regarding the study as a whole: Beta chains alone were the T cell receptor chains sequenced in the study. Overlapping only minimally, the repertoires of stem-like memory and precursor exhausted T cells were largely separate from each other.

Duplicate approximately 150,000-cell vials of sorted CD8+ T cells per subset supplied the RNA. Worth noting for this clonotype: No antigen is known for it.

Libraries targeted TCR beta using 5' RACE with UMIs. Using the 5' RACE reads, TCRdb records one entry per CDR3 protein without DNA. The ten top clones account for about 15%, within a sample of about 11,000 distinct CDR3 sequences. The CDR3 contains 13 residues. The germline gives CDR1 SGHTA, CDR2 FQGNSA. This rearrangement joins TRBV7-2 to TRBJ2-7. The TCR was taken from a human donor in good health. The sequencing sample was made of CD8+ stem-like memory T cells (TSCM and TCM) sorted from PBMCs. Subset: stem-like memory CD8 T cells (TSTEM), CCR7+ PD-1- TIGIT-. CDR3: CASSLVGAYEQYF.